The 3 T cell receptor beta chains listed next were all sequenced from one sample in a study of CD8 T cells in ankylosing spondylitis. TCRdb reprocessed the 5' RACE reads with MiXCR, giving one entry per CDR3 protein. The repertoire holds roughly 38,000 distinct CDR3 sequences, with about 3% as singletons. The sample comprised blood, either unsorted or a sorted T cell fraction (not recorded which). These receptors originate from a male donor with ankylosing spondylitis or in good health (not recorded which).

The rearrangement joins TRBV9 to TRBJ2-5, with TRBD1 matching over 9 bases. This CDR3 has 16 residues. Trimming removed 4 bases from V and 5 bases from J; junction bases left unmatched: 12. Germline-derived CDR1 and CDR2 are SGDLS and YYNGEE. The CDR3 DNA follows: TGTGCCAGCAGCACAGACCCGGGACAGGGCCTGGAGACCCAGTACTTC. Translating it yields CASSTDPGQGLETQYF.

This clonotype was observed at least ten times. This sequence joins TRBV9 and TRBJ2-3; D is ambiguous. V dropped 4 bases and J dropped 0 bases, with 12 bases sitting between them. Germline V gene sequence: CDR1 SGDLS, CDR2 YYNGEE. The CDR3 sequence is 15 residues long. The CDR3 reads CASSSGPLSTDTQYF. CDR3 coding DNA: TGTGCCAGCAGCTCCGGACCGCTTAGCACAGATACGCAGTATTTT.

Ten or more counts support this clonotype. The chain combines TRBV9 with TRBJ2-5; the match to TRBD1 covers 7 bases. The J segment lost 5 bases and the V segment lost 3 bases, leaving 7 bases of the junction unmatched. The CDR3 length is 14 residues. Germline V gives CDR1 SGDLS, CDR2 YYNGEE. CDR3 bases: TGTGCCAGCAGCGCCACAGGGGATCGCGAGACCCAGTACTTC. Translating it yields CASSATGDRETQYF. The complete variable domain, with remaining parts taken from reference TRBV9 and TRBJ2-5, reads DSGVTQTPKHLITATGQRVTLRCSPRSGDLSVYWYQQSLDQGLQFLIQYYNGEERAKGNILERFSAQQFPDLHSELNLSSLELGDSALYFCASSATGDRETQYFGPGTRLLVL.